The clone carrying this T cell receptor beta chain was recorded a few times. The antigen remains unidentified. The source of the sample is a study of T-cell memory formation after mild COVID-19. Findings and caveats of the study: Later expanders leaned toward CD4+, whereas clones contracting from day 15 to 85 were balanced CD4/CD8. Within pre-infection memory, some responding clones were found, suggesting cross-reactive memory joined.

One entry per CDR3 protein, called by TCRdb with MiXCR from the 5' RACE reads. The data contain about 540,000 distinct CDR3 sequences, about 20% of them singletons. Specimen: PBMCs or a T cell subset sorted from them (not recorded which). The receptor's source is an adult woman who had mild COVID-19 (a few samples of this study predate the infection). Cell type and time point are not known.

The CDR3 region is CASSQGTGSSYEQYF. For the CDR3, the DNA is TGCGCCAGCAGCCAAGGGACAGGCTCTTCCTACGAGCAGTACTTC. The chain recombines TRBV4-3 with TRBJ2-7, with 7 nucleotides matching TRBD1. J lost 1 base, V lost 1 base, and 4 bases had no gene match. The CDR3 covers 15 residues. Germline loops: CDR1 LGHNA, CDR2 YSLEER.